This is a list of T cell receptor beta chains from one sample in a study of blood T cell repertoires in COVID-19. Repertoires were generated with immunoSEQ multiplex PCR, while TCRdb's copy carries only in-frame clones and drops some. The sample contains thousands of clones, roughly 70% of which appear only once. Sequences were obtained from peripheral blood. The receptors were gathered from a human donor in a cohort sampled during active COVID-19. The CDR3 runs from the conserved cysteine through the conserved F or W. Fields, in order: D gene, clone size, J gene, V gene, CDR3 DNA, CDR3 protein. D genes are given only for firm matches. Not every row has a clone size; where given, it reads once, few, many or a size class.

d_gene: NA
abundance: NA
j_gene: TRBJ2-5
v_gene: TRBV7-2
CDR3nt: TGTGCCAGCAGCTTAGCGGGGAGACGAGAGACCCAGTACTTC
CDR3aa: CASSLAGRRETQYF

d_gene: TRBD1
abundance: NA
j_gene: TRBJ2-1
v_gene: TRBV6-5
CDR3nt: TGTGCCAGCACCCCAGGGACAGGGGATTACAATGAGCAGTTCTTC
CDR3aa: CASTPGTGDYNEQFF

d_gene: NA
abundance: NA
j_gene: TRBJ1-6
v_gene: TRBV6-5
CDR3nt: TGTGCCAGCAGGCGGGCGAGCTCACCCCTCCACTTT
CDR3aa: CASRRASSPLHF

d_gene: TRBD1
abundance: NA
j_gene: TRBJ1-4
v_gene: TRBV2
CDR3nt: TGTGCCAGCAGTCCGGGACAGACTAATGAAAAACTGTTTTTT
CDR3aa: CASSPGQTNEKLFF

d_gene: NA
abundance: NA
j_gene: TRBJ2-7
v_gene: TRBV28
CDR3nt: TGTGCCAGCAGTTTATCGTCCCCACTCGAGCAGTACTTC
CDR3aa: CASSLSSPLEQYF

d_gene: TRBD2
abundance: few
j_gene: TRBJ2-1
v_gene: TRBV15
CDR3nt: TGTGCCACCAGCAGAGATGAATTGGGACTAGCGGTTTACAATGAGCAGTTCTTC
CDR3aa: CATSRDELGLAVYNEQFF

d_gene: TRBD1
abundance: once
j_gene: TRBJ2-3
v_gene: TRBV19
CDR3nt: TGTGCCAGTAGTCTTACCCCGGGACAGGGCACAGATACGCAGTATTTT
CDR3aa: CASSLTPGQGTDTQYF

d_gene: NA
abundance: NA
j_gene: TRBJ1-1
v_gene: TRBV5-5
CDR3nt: TGTGCCAGCAGGAACAGGGTAGTGGAAAACACTGAAGCTTTCTTT
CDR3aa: CASRNRVVENTEAFF

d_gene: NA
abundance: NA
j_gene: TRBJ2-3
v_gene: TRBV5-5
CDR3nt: TGTGCCAGCAGCGCCCCGGGTGGAGGCACAGATACGCAGTATTTT
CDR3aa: CASSAPGGGTDTQYF

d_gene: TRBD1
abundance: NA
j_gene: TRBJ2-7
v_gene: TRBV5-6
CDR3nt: TGTGCCAGCAGCGTGAGACAGGGAACCGAGCAGTACTTC
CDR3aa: CASSVRQGTEQYF

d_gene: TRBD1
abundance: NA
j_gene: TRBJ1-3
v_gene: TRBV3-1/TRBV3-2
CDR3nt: TGTGCCAGCAGCCTCAGGACAGGGTGGATTGGAAACACCATATATTTT
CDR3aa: CASSLRTGWIGNTIYF

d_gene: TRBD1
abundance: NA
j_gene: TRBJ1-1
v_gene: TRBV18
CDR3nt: TGTGCCAGCTCACCTGGAGACAGGGTCTTTACTGAAGCTTTCTTT
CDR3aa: CASSPGDRVFTEAFF

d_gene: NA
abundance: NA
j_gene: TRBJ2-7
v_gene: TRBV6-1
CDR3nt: TGTGCCAGCAGTGAAACCGGGATCGGCGAGCAGTACTTC
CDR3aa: CASSETGIGEQYF

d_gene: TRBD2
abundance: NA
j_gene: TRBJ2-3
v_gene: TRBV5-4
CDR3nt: TGTGCCAGCAGCTTGGCGGGGGGAGTTGGCGCAGATACGCAGTATTTT
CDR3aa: CASSLAGGVGADTQYF

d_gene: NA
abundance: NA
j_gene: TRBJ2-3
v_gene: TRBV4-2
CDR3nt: TGTGCCAGCAGCCAAGGTACGGGGAACCCCACAGATACGCAGTATTTT
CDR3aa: CASSQGTGNPTDTQYF

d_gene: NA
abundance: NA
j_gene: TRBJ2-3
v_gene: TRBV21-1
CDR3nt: TGTGCCAGCAGCTCGCGAGTAGCAGTCATGCAAGATACGCAGTATTTT
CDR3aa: CASSSRVAVMQDTQYF

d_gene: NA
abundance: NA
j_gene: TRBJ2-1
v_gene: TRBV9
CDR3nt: TGTGCCAGCAGCGGGAGCTTTAATGAGCAGTTCTTC
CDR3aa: CASSGSFNEQFF

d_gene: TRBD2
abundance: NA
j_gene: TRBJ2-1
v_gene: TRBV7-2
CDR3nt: TGTGCCAGCAGCTATAGCGGGGGGCGCTCCTACAATGAGCAGTTCTTC
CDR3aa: CASSYSGGRSYNEQFF

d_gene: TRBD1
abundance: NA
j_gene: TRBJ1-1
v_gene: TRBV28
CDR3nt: TGTGCCAGCAGTTCCGGGACAGGGGCGGTACGAGCTTTCTTT
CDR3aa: CASSSGTGAVRAFF

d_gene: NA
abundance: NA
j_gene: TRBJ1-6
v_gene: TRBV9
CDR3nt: TGTGCCAGCAGCCACAGGGCAGGTAATTCACCCCTCCACTTT
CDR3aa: CASSHRAGNSPLHF

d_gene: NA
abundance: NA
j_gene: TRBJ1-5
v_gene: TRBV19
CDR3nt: TGTGCCAGTAGTATACACACCGGGAGGATTCTTGTGCCCCAGCATTTT
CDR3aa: CASSIHTGRILVPQHF

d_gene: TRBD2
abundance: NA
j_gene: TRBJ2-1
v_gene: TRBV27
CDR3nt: TGTGCCAGCAGTTTTCCCGGGGGGGGCAATGAGCAGTTCTTC
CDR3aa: CASSFPGGGNEQFF

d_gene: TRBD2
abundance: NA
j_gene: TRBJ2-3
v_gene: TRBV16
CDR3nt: TGTGCCAGCAGCCACCAGGGACTACCGAGGGGAACAGATACGCAGTATTTT
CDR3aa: CASSHQGLPRGTDTQYF

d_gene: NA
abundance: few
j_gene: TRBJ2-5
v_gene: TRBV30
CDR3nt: TGTGCCTGGAGTACACTAAGAGAGACCCAGTACTTC
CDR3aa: CAWSTLRETQYF

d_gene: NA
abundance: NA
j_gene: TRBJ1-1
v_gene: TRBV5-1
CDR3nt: TGCGCCAGCAGCTTGGCCGCGGGGGGAGCTTTCTTT
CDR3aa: CASSLAAGGAFF

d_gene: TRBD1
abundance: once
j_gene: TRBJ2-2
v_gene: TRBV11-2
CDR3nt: TGTGCCAGCAGCCCAATCTACAGGGGGCGCCGGACCGGGGAGCTGTTTTTT
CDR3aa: CASSPIYRGRRTGELFF

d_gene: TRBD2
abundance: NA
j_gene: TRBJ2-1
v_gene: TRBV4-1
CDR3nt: TGCGCCAGCAGCCAAGCAGCATCCAAGCGGGGTATTGTCGAGCAGTTCTTC
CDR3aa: CASSQAASKRGIVEQFF

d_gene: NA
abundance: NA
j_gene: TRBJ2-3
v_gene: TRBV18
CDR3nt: TGTGCCAGCTCACGGGACACTTACACAGATACGCAGTATTTT
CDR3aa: CASSRDTYTDTQYF

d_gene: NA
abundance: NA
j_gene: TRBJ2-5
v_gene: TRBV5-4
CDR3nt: TGTGCCAGCAGCTTGGATTACGCGGCCAGGGCGGAGACCCAGTACTTC
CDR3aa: CASSLDYAARAETQYF

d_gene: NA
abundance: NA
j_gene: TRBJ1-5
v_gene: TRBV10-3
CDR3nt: TGTGCCATCAGCCCCCAAGCAAATCAGCCCCAGCATTTT
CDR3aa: CAISPQANQPQHF

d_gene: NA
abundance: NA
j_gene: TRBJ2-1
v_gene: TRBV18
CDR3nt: TGTGCCAGCTCACCACCTGGTAGCCCCAATGAGCAGTTCTTC
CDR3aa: CASSPPGSPNEQFF

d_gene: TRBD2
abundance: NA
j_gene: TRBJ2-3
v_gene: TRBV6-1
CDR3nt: TGTGCCAGCAGTGAAAGCACTAGCGGGAGAGGGGATACGCAGTATTTT
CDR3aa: CASSESTSGRGDTQYF

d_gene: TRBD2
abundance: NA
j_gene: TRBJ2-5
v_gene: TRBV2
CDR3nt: TGTGCCAGCAGTGATCCTAGCGGGGGAGAAGAAGAGACCCAGTACTTC
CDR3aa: CASSDPSGGEEETQYF

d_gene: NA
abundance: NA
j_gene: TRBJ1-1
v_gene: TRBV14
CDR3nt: TGTGCCAGCAGCCAAGCCGGGATGAACACTGAAGCTTTCTTT
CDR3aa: CASSQAGMNTEAFF

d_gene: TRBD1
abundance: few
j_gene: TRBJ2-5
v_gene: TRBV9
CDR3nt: TGTGCCAGCAGCTTTGGACAGGGGCGAGAGACCCAGTACTTC
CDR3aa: CASSFGQGRETQYF